The clone carrying this TCR beta chain was recorded a few times. The data were obtained in a study of patients and donors after allogeneic stem cell transplantation. TCRdb re-called the RT-PCR reads with MiXCR, one entry per CDR3 protein. The table includes 800,000 to 1,000,000 distinct CDR3 sequences, roughly 18% detected once. The germline CDR1 and CDR2 sequences are ENHRY and SYGVKD. The junction had 9 bases not matched to a gene; V was cut back by 5 bases and J by 5 bases. This CDR3 has 15 amino acids. The chain combines TRBV10-3 with TRBJ2-7; TRBD1 matches 10 bases. Sequenced input: blood, either unsorted or a sorted T cell fraction (not recorded which). The sequence came from a human donor who was either an allogeneic HSCT recipient or a stem cell or donor lymphocyte infusion donor (not recorded which). It is not recorded whose cells these are; they may come from a transplant donor. This CDR3 is CAISTPGQGRNEQYF. The DNA for the CDR3 is TGTGCCATCAGTACACCGGGACAGGGGAGGAACGAGCAGTACTTC.